Described below is a single TCR beta chain sequence and its context. The sample comes from a study of blood T cell repertoires in COVID-19. Background on the study: Sites across the United States, Italy and Spain contributed samples from acute and convalescent COVID-19.

Original processing notes: Scientists estimated how many nucleated cells there were by amplifying reference gene primers. The repertoire was sequenced with immunoSEQ multiplex PCR; TCRdb's copy has only in-frame clones and lacks some. V, J and clone size are taken as reported in that table, and D and trimming were inferred from the DNA itself. The data show over 300,000 clones, roughly 85% seen once. CDR1 GTSNPN and CDR2 SVGIG come from the germline V gene (reference sequence). V lost 4 bases to trimming and J lost 2 bases; unmatched junction nucleotides: 9. The CDR3 is made up of 16 amino acids. The TCR sequence derives from a human donor in a cohort sampled during active COVID-19. The gene calls are TRBV30 and TRBJ2-1, with 9 bases that match TRBD2. Sequencing was performed on peripheral blood. CDR3 sequence: CAWKAGGASPYNEQFF. The CDR3 DNA reads TGTGCCTGGAAAGCGGGGGGTGCTTCACCCTACAATGAGCAGTTCTTC.